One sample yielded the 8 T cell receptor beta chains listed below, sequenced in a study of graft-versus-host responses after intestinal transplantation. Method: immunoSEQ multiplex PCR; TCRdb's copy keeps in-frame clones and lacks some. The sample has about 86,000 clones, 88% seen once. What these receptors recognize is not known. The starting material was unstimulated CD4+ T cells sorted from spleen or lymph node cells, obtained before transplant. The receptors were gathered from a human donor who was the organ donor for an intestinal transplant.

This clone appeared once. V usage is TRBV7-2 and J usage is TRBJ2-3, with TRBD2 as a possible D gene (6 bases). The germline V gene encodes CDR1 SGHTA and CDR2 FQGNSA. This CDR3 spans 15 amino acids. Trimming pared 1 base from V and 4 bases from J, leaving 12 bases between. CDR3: CASSLGSSESDTQYF. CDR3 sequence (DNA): TGTGCCAGCAGCTTAGGGTCTAGCGAGTCAGATACGCAGTATTTT.

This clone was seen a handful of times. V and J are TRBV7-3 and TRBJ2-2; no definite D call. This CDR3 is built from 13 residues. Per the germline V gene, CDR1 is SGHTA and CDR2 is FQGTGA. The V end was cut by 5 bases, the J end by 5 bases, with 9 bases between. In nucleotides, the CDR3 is TGTGCCAGCAGCGCAACCCGGACCGGGGAGCTGTTTTTT. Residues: CASSATRTGELFF.

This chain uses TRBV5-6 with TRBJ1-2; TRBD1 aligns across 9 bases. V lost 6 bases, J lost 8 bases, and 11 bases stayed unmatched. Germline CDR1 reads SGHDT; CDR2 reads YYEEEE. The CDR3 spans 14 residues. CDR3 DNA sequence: TGTGCCAGCACCCCGGGACAGGGTTTCTGGGGCTACACCTTC. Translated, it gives CASTPGQGFWGYTF.

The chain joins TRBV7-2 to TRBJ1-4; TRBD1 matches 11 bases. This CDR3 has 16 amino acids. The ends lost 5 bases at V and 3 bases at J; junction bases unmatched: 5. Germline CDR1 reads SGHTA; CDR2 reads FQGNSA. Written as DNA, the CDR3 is TGTGCCAGCAGCCCCGGACAGGGGGCCTCTAATGAAAAACTGTTTTTT. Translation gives CASSPGQGASNEKLFF.

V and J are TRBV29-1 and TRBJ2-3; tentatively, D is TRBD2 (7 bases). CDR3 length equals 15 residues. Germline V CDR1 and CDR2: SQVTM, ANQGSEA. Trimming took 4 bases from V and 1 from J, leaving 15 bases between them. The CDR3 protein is CSVAFGGGGTDTQYF. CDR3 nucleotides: TGCAGCGTTGCCTTTGGGGGGGGCGGCACAGATACGCAGTATTTT.

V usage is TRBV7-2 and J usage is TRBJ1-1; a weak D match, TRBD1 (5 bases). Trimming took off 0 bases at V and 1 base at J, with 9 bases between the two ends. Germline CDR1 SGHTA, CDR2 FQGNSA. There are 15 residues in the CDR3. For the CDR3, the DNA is TGTGCCAGCAGCTTAGCGCGGGGGAGGAACACTGAAGCTTTCTTT. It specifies CASSLARGRNTEAFF. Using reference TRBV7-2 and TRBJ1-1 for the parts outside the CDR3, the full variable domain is GAGVSQSPSNKVTEKGKDVELRCDPISGHTALYWYRQSLGQGLEFLIYFQGNSAPDKSGLPSDRFSAERTGGSVSTLTIQRTQQEDSAVYLCASSLARGRNTEAFFGQGTRLTVV.

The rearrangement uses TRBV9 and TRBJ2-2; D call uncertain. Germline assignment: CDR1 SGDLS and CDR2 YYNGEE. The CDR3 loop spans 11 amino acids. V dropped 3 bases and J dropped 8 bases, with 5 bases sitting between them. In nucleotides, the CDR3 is TGTGCCAGCAGCGCCCCTGGGGAGCTGTTTTTT. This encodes CASSAPGELFF.

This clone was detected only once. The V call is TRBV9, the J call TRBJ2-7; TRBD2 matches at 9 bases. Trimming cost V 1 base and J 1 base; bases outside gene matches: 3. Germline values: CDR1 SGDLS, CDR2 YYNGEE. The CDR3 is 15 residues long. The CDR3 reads CASSVSGRTSYEQYF. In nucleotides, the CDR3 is TGTGCCAGCAGCGTAAGCGGGAGGACGTCCTACGAGCAGTACTTC.